This note documents a single T cell receptor (beta chain) sequence. No cognate antigen has been identified for it. Base-call qualities are not available, and no considerably larger clone is one nucleotide away. These data come from a study of blood T cell repertoires in COVID-19 (TCRdb year 2020). Study-level background: Samples covering the acute and convalescent phases of COVID-19 were provided by collaborators in the United States, Italy and Spain. The prospective study material was composed of cDNA or gDNA derived from T cells, B-cell-depleted T cells, or PBMCs. The dataset comprised deeply sampled blood TCRbeta repertoires from subjects exposed to, actively infected with, or recovered from COVID-19. The repertoires were made available in a free public database intended to serve as a resource for research on the immune response to SARS-CoV-2. Samples came from the ongoing ImmuneRACE study (first 160 participants) plus 1,254 subjects from 6 global collaborators. The sample metadata nearly always contained a de-identified subject ID, COVID-19 status, age in years and sex. Where available, HLA class I and class II types were obtained from metadata supplied by the sample provider rather than from assay-based typing.

The CDR3 covers 14 residues, taking in both the cysteine and the phenylalanine. Only the CDR3 portion is preserved as DNA: 42 bases, with reading frame beginning at the first base. V was cut back by 5 bases and J by 5 bases, leaving a gap of 10 bases between them. CDR1 SEHNR and CDR2 FQNEAQ were looked up in the germline V gene (reference sequence). At one collaborating source in Seattle, patients were enrolled during active infection and were followed longitudinally through the course of disease. Collaborating institutions collected whole blood in K2EDTA tubes following their own protocols. For TCRbeta analysis, collaborators shipped samples in one of three forms: frozen whole blood, isolated PBMCs, or DNA extracted from either of those sample types. Study-level results and caveats: The quantity of clinical and demographic metadata differed by source and by participant and was supplied without curation.

TCRbeta CDR3 regions were amplified from genomic DNA by means of the immunoSEQ Assay, a bias-controlled multiplex PCR. The authors processed their data as follows. The number of nucleated cells in each sample was estimated from the amplification of reference gene primers within the assay. To quantify the absolute abundance of each unique TCRbeta CDR3 rearrangement, sequence reads were collapsed and filtered. Productive Simpson clonality was computed per sample as the square root of Simpson's diversity index over productive rearrangements. TCRdb obtained this table from immuneACCESS and retained in-frame rearrangements with V and J assigned. These tables miss some clones; where compared with another copy, unresolved V genes account for less than half of the shortfall, and the remainder is unexplained. Clone size and V and J calls were adopted from that table, with D and trimming inferred from the DNA. The sample yields 150,000 to 200,000 clones; approximately 80% were counted once. 0.85% to 0.95% of the sample lies in the top ten.

The chain couples TRBV7-9 to TRBJ1-6, with the D gene not confidently named. The specimen sequenced was peripheral blood. This TCR came from a man between 60 and 75 years old with COVID-19, enrolled during active disease. In nucleotides, the sequence is TGTGCCAGCAGCCCCACTAGGGATAATTCACCCCTCCACTTT. This encodes CASSPTRDNSPLHF. This CDR3, with the reference TRBV7-9 and TRBJ1-6 proteins standing in past its ends, gives the full variable domain DTGVSQNPRHKITKRGQNVTFRCDPISEHNRLYWYRQTLGQGPEFLTYFQNEAQLEKSRLLSDRFSAERPKGSFSTLEIQRTEQGDSAMYLCASSPTRDNSPLHFGNGTRLTVT.